Sequencing of this TCR beta chain was carried out in a study of T cell responses to AZD1222 COVID-19 vaccine. About the research overall: The analysis combined second doses at about 4 or about 12 weeks.

General observations from the study: Donors were mostly white British, more females; clonal diversity possibly underestimated.

Produced via immunoSEQ multiplex PCR; TCRdb's table is partial and in-frame only. This table holds under 200,000 clones, around 90% found once. This CDR3 is built from 14 residues. Looked up from germline, CDR1 is SEHNR and CDR2 is FQNEAQ (reference sequence). With 2 bases removed from V and 5 bases from J, the gap between germline ends came to 12 bases. This clone has a single count. Antigen: not known. V gene TRBV7-9 combines with J gene TRBJ1-1; D possibly corresponds to TRBD1 (5 bases). The TCR originated in an adult in good health. This specimen consisted of peripheral blood, obtained on day 0 of AZD1222 vaccination. CDR3 coding DNA: TGTGCCAGCAGCTTAAGGCAGGGAAGAACTGAAGCTTTCTTT. Amino acids: CASSLRQGRTEAFF.